One sample yielded the 10 T cell receptor beta chains listed below, sequenced in a study of control samples from healthy donors and cancer patients. The repertoire was sequenced with immunoSEQ multiplex PCR; TCRdb's copy has only in-frame clones and lacks some. Seen here are 45,000 to 60,000 clones, 80% observed once, and the top ten hold about 9.4%. Sequencing was performed on blood. Receptors originate from a man in his 70s in good health.

The table lists this clone with a count of one. The chain joins TRBV19 to TRBJ2-7; tentative D call: TRBD1 (5 bases). Germline lookup yields CDR1 LNHDA and CDR2 SQIVND (reference sequence). This CDR3 has 12 residues. V was cut by 6 bases and J by 2 bases, with 8 bases left in between. The CDR3 here is CASRSRAYEQYF. The CDR3 DNA reads as TGTGCCAGTAGAAGCAGGGCCTACGAGCAGTACTTC. Full variable domain (missing parts from reference TRBV19 and TRBJ2-7): DGGITQSPKYLFRKEGQNVTLSCEQNLNHDAMYWYRQDPGQGLRLIYYSQIVNDFQKGDIAEGYSVSREKKESFPLTVTSAQKNPTAFYLCASRSRAYEQYFGPGTRLTVT.

The V call is TRBV5-1, the J call TRBJ1-6, with TRBD1 matching 9 bases. Germline-derived CDR1 and CDR2 are SGHRS and YFSETQ. J gave up 7 bases and V 5 bases, and 13 bases lay outside the gene matches. The CDR3 is 17 residues long. The CDR3 DNA sequence: TGCGCCAGCAGGCCGGGACAGGGTTTGTTTGTGAATTCACCCCTCCACTTT. Translated, it gives CASRPGQGLFVNSPLHF.

This clone came up a few times. The rearrangement uses TRBV20-1 and TRBJ2-1; D is uncertain. V shed 3 bases and J shed 8 bases, with 14 bases lying between them. CDR1 and CDR2 (germline): DFQATT, SNEGSKA (reference sequence). CDR3 length: 13 amino acids. CDR3: CSASRANADEQFF. CDR3 nucleotides: TGCAGTGCTAGTAGGGCGAACGCCGATGAGCAGTTCTTC.

This chain uses TRBV4-2 with TRBJ2-1; tentative D call: TRBD2 (6 bases). V was trimmed by 4 bases and J by 1 base, leaving 14 bases between them. Looked up from germline, CDR1 is LGHNA and CDR2 is YNFKEQ. The CDR3 is made up of 16 amino acids. The CDR3: CASSRGLSGSYNEQFF. In DNA, the CDR3 is TGTGCCAGCAGCCGAGGACTAAGCGGATCCTACAATGAGCAGTTCTTC.

The chain is built from TRBV3-1 (or the pseudogene TRBV3-2) and TRBJ1-4; D not resolved. Germline-derived CDR1 and CDR2 are LGHDT and YNNKEL (reference sequence). CDR3 length equals 11 residues. V was trimmed by 4 bases and J by 6 bases, leaving 3 bases between them. The CDR3 DNA is TGTGCCAGCAGCCTTTATGAAAAACTGTTTTTT. This gives the protein CASSLYEKLFF.

V and J are TRBV3-1 (or the pseudogene TRBV3-2) and TRBJ1-6, with TRBD1 matching 8 bases. Germline assignment: CDR1 LGHDT and CDR2 YNNKEL (reference sequence). The junction had 8 bases not matched to a gene; V was cut back by 6 bases and J by 10 bases. This CDR3 spans 14 amino acids. The CDR3 is CASRFGQGGSPLHF. DNA of the CDR3: TGTGCCAGCAGGTTTGGACAGGGTGGGTCACCCCTCCACTTT.

This chain uses TRBV18 with TRBJ2-6; D gene unclear. The germline V gene has CDR1 KGHSH and CDR2 LQKENI. V was shortened by 3 bases and J by 1 base, with 7 bases between the two germline ends. The CDR3 consists of 15 residues. The CDR3 reads CASSPTRSGANVLTF. As DNA, the CDR3 is TGTGCCAGCTCACCGACGAGATCTGGGGCCAACGTCCTGACTTTC.

A single count supports this clone. The chain recombines TRBV28 with TRBJ2-5, with 14 bases matching TRBD2. The CDR3 has 22 residues. The germline gives CDR1 MDHEN, CDR2 SYDVKM. Trimming cost V 5 bases and J 5 bases; bases outside gene matches: 25. Here the CDR3 reads CASSKVLRPGLAGGGRWETQYF. The CDR3 bases are TGTGCCAGCAGTAAAGTCCTCCGTCCAGGACTAGCGGGAGGCGGTAGGTGGGAGACCCAGTACTTC.

J is TRBJ1-2 and V is TRBV19; TRBD1 matches 8 bases. Germline CDR1 and CDR2: LNHDA and SQIVND (reference sequence). The CDR3 has 16 amino acids. Trimming removed 9 bases from V and 1 base from J; junction bases left unmatched: 13. CDR3 sequence reads: CASTPRTGRNNYGYTF. The CDR3, as DNA: TGTGCCAGCACGCCCCGGACAGGGCGAAATAACTATGGCTACACCTTC.

The genes are TRBV2 and TRBJ2-7; D is ambiguous. Germline V gives CDR1 SNHLY, CDR2 FYNNEI. This CDR3 has 13 amino acids. Between the trimmed V and J ends, which lost 2 bases and 3 bases, there was a span of 8 bases. CDR3 in amino acids: CASSERLYYEQYF. CDR3 coding DNA: TGTGCCAGCAGTGAAAGACTGTACTACGAGCAGTACTTC. Full variable domain (rest looked up from reference TRBV2 and TRBJ2-7): EPEVTQTPSHQVTQMGQEVILRCVPISNHLYFYWYRQILGQKVEFLVSFYNNEISEKSEIFDDQFSVERPDGSNFTLKIRSTKLEDSAMYFCASSERLYYEQYFGPGTRLTVT.